Below, one TCR beta chain is given with its context. The antigen is undetermined. The CDR3 has 13 residues. V dropped 3 bases and J dropped 4 bases, with 9 bases sitting between them. The data derive from a study of CD8 T cells in ankylosing spondylitis. Study findings and constraints: Disease-linked clones reportedly showed significant enrichment in matched ankylosing spondylitis synovial fluid. Clones linked to disease, bearing a CD8+ phenotype, were relatively rare in peripheral blood.

Quantitative 5'-RACE was performed with molecular barcodes, and it yielded the TCR beta libraries. TCRdb reprocessed the 5' RACE reads with MiXCR, giving one entry per CDR3 protein. Of 250,000 to 400,000 distinct CDR3 sequences listed, roughly 12% were seen once; the top ten hold 8% to 9.5%. This receptor was identified in a female donor with ankylosing spondylitis or in good health (not recorded which). The gene calls are TRBV12-3 or TRBV12-4 and TRBJ1-2; perhaps TRBD1 as D (5 bases). The sample taken for sequencing was blood, either unsorted or a sorted T cell fraction (not recorded which). In nucleotides, the CDR3 is TGTGCCAGCAGTTTCCCAGACAGCTATGGCTACACCTTC. Translation: CASSFPDSYGYTF.